The 20 T cell receptor beta chains below come from one sample, sequenced in a study of glioma-infiltrating T cells after dendritic cell vaccination. This table comes from immunoSEQ multiplex PCR, and its TCRdb copy is limited to in-frame clones, with some not included. The sample lists about 76,000 clones; around 86% were seen once. Indicated time point: after dendritic cell vaccination, including at tumor progression/relapse. Sequencing was performed on blood, taken after dendritic cell vaccination. These receptors all stem from a human donor with glioblastoma.

This sequence joins TRBV7-2 and TRBJ2-5, with 8 nucleotides matching TRBD1. The assigned J gene may be wrong: the sequence end matches TRBJ2-7 better. CDR1 and CDR2 from the germline V gene are SGHTA and FQGNSA. The CDR3 has 14 amino acids. The CDR3: CASSSRTGSYEQYF. CDR3 DNA sequence: TGTGCCAGCAGCTCCCGGACAGGGTCTTACGAGCAGTACTTC.

The chain joins TRBV5-6 to TRBJ2-3, with 7 bases fitting TRBD2. This CDR3 region has 14 residues. Germline V gene data show CDR1 as SGHDT and CDR2 as YYEEEE. V dropped 0 bases and J dropped 4; count of bases not matched to a gene: 2. The CDR3 nucleotides read TGTGCCAGCAGCTTGGCTAGCGGAGCAGATACGCAGTATTTT. As protein: CASSLASGADTQYF.

This sequence joins TRBV11-1 and TRBJ2-2; 8 bases line up with TRBD2. V shed 4 bases, J shed 3 bases, and the junction held 7 bases outside the gene matches. The CDR3 is 16 residues long. From germline, CDR1 is SGHAT and CDR2 FQDESV (reference sequence). The CDR3 sequence: CASSSRTGGYTGELFF. The DNA for the CDR3 is TGTGCCAGCAGCTCCCGGACGGGGGGGTACACCGGGGAGCTGTTTTTT.

The V and J genes are TRBV11-1 and TRBJ2-1; TRBD2 agrees at 9 bases. Trimming removed 0 bases from V and 6 bases from J; junction bases left unmatched: 0. Germline CDR1 is SGHAT and CDR2 is FQDESV (reference sequence). This CDR3 spans 14 amino acids. The CDR3 nucleotides are TGTGCCAGCAGCTTAGCACTAGCGGGCAATGAGCAGTTCTTC. As protein: CASSLALAGNEQFF.

In its sample, this clone is medium-sized. This sequence joins TRBV6-6 and TRBJ1-3; D not certain. Between the trimmed V and J ends, which lost 2 bases and 4 bases, there was a span of 12 bases. The CDR3 length is 15 residues. Germline lookup yields CDR1 MNHNY and CDR2 SVGAGI (reference sequence). The CDR3 DNA follows: TGTGCCAGCAGTTACGAGGGAACTACAGGAAACACCATATATTTT. It yields the protein CASSYEGTTGNTIYF.

This chain connects TRBV9 to TRBJ2-3, with D possibly matching TRBD2 (6 bases). The CDR3 contains 14 residues. Germline V lookup: CDR1 SGDLS, CDR2 YYNGEE. V shed 0 bases and J shed 6 bases, with 11 bases lying between them. CDR3 DNA sequence: TGTGCCAGCAGCGTAGGGGACTCCCTCGATACGCAGTATTTT. Translation: CASSVGDSLDTQYF.

The rearrangement joins TRBV27 to TRBJ1-2; no reliable D call. Germline-derived CDR1 and CDR2 are MNHEY and SMNVEV (reference sequence). This CDR3 region has 15 residues. The germline V and J ends were trimmed by 6 bases and 2 bases, with 16 bases remaining between them. The CDR3 reads CASSHGETLNYGYTF. The DNA of the CDR3 is TGTGCCAGCAGCCACGGGGAGACCCTGAACTATGGCTACACCTTC.

The chain employs TRBV18 and TRBJ1-3; 10 bases map to TRBD1. V dropped 0 bases and J dropped 1; count of bases not matched to a gene: 6. Germline loops: CDR1 KGHSH, CDR2 LQKENI. The CDR3 is made up of 18 amino acids. CDR3 nucleotides: TGTGCCAGCTCACCACCGTCCGGGACAGGGGCATCTGGAAACACCATATATTTT. Amino acids: CASSPPSGTGASGNTIYF.

The table lists this clone with a few counts. The chain uses TRBV10-3 and TRBJ1-5, with a possible D match to TRBD1 (6 bases). Germline-derived CDR1 and CDR2 are ENHRY and SYGVKD. The germline V and J ends were trimmed by 10 bases and 5 bases, with 21 bases remaining between them. CDR3 length: 15 amino acids. The CDR3 reads CATTPTTGRDQPQHF. The CDR3 DNA is TGTGCCACGACGCCAACGACAGGCAGGGATCAGCCCCAGCATTTT.

The V call is TRBV5-1, the J call TRBJ1-5; 10 bases are shared with TRBD1. J gave up 13 bases and V 0 bases, and 7 bases lay outside the gene matches. The CDR3 covers 14 residues. Germline assignment: CDR1 SGHRS and CDR2 YFSETQ. In DNA, the CDR3 is TGCGCCAGCAGCTTGGGGACAGGGGGTACCGATCAGCATTTT. Translated, it gives CASSLGTGGTDQHF.

The chain employs TRBV7-9 and TRBJ1-4; TRBD1 matches at 9 bases. This CDR3 has 14 residues. CDR1 and CDR2 from the germline V gene are SEHNR and FQNEAQ (reference sequence). V lost 3 bases, J lost 5 bases, and 1 base stayed unmatched. Written as DNA, the CDR3 is TGTGCCAGCAGCTTGACAGGGGGAAATGAAAAACTGTTTTTT. Its protein is CASSLTGGNEKLFF. Based on the CDR3 plus reference TRBV7-9 and TRBJ1-4, the full variable domain is DTGVSQNPRHKITKRGQNVTFRCDPISEHNRLYWYRQTLGQGPEFLTYFQNEAQLEKSRLLSDRFSAERPKGSFSTLEIQRTEQGDSAMYLCASSLTGGNEKLFFGSGTQLSVL.

The chain links TRBV5-1 to TRBJ2-1, with TRBD2 as a possible D gene (5 bases). The CDR3 contains 15 residues. The germline CDR1 and CDR2 sequences are SGHRS and YFSETQ. Trimming left V 4 bases short and J 5 bases short, with 16 bases between. In DNA form, the CDR3 reads TGCGCCAGCAGCCCTGGGGTTAGCGACAACAATGAGCAGTTCTTC. It translates to CASSPGVSDNNEQFF.

The genes are TRBV4-1 and TRBJ2-7, with TRBD2 identical over 9 bases. Unmatched junction bases numbered 16, after V lost 3 bases and J lost 4 bases. This CDR3 is built from 18 residues. Germline V lookup: CDR1 MGHRA, CDR2 YSYEKL. The CDR3 DNA is TGCGCCAGCAGCCAGTCATCTTTAGGCCGACTAGCGGAGTACGAGCAGTACTTC. It specifies CASSQSSLGRLAEYEQYF.

The J gene is TRBJ2-2, the V gene TRBV2; maybe TRBD1 (6 bases). There are 14 residues in the CDR3. The V end was cut by 5 bases, the J end by 0 bases, with 7 bases between. Germline V gene data show CDR1 as SNHLY and CDR2 as FYNNEI. Here the CDR3 DNA reads TGTGCCAGCAGTAGACAGGCGAACACCGGGGAGCTGTTTTTT. This translates into CASSRQANTGELFF.

This chain connects TRBV2 to TRBJ2-2; D gene uncertain. Germline V gene lookup returns CDR1 SNHLY and CDR2 FYNNEI. The CDR3 length is 15 residues. V dropped 6 bases and J dropped 4 bases, with 15 bases sitting between them. CDR3 in DNA: TGTGCCAGCAGAACAATGACGGAGCCCACCGGGGAGCTGTTTTTT. It translates to CASRTMTEPTGELFF.

This chain uses TRBV5-8 with TRBJ1-6; TRBD1 might be the D (6 bases). V lost 4 bases and J lost 9, with 14 bases in between. This CDR3 comprises 14 residues. Germline CDR1 is SGHTS and CDR2 is YDEGEE. The CDR3 bases are TGTGCCAGCAGCGCCTCAAACAGGGTTTCACCCCTCCACTTT. Its protein product is CASSASNRVSPLHF.

The V and J genes are TRBV29-1 and TRBJ2-6; perhaps TRBD1 as D (6 bases). V lost 4 bases and J lost 0, with 13 bases in between. The CDR3 covers 16 residues. CDR1 is SQVTM, CDR2 ANQGSEA, per germline. This CDR3 is CSVVGHPDSGANVLTF. DNA of the CDR3: TGCAGCGTTGTGGGACACCCAGACTCTGGGGCCAACGTCCTGACTTTC.

The V gene is TRBV19, the J gene TRBJ2-1, with TRBD2 matching 14 bases. This CDR3 contains 16 residues. Per germline, CDR1 LNHDA and CDR2 SQIVND (reference sequence). V lost 5 bases to trimming and J lost 5 bases; unmatched junction nucleotides: 5. DNA of the CDR3: TGTGCCAGTAGTGCCGGACTAGCGGGAGGCGACAATGAGCAGTTCTTC. This sequence encodes CASSAGLAGGDNEQFF.

The rearrangement joins TRBV2 to TRBJ2-1, with 8 bases matching TRBD1. Per germline, CDR1 SNHLY and CDR2 FYNNEI. J gave up 4 bases and V 2 bases, and 7 bases lay outside the gene matches. This CDR3 is 16 amino acids long. Written as DNA, the CDR3 is TGTGCCAGCAGTGAAATTGACAGGGGACCTTACAATGAGCAGTTCTTC. It specifies CASSEIDRGPYNEQFF.

This sequence joins TRBV6-6 and TRBJ1-6; no clear D gene. Deletions cut 0 bases from V and 4 bases from J, with 7 bases between. Germline assignment: CDR1 MNHNY and CDR2 SVGAGI (reference sequence). CDR3 length: 15 amino acids. The CDR3 here is CASSYSNFYNSPLHF. CDR3 sequence (DNA): TGTGCCAGCAGTTACTCGAACTTTTATAATTCACCCCTCCACTTT.